A single sample gave rise to the 4 T cell receptor beta chains below, sequenced in a study of OX40 agonist ivuxolimab in advanced cancers. Clones were sequenced by immunoSEQ multiplex PCR, and TCRdb holds only the in-frame ones, with some missing. The sample consists of 70,000 to 75,000 clones, 65% to 90% of them appearing once. Here the sequenced sample was CD4+ or CD8+ T cells sorted from blood, taken in a trial of the OX40 agonist ivuxolimab. Receptor source: an adult with an advanced solid tumor such as melanoma, head and neck, liver or kidney cancer.

This clone was seen more than once but under ten times. The V call is TRBV6-5, the J call TRBJ1-5; the D gene is possibly TRBD1 (6 bases). Trimming removed 6 bases from V and 3 bases from J, with 12 bases in between. CDR1 and CDR2 (germline): MNHEY, SVGAGI. The CDR3 length is 14 residues. Here the CDR3 DNA reads TGTGCCAGCAGAGCACAGGGACCCAATCAGCCCCAGCATTTT. This encodes CASRAQGPNQPQHF.

The CDR3 region has the DNA TGTGCCAGCAGCCGAACCCTGGGACTAGCGGGGGTGAGTGAGCAGTTCTTC. This encodes CASSRTLGLAGVSEQFF. The rearrangement joins TRBV27 to TRBJ2-1, with 14 bases matching TRBD2. CDR3 length: 17 amino acids. V was pared by 6 bases and J by 9 bases, with 13 bases of the junction left unmatched. Per the germline V gene, CDR1 is MNHEY and CDR2 is SMNVEV (reference sequence).

In its sample, this clone was seen a few times. The chain combines TRBV10-1 with TRBJ1-6, with 10 bases identical to TRBD1. The germline V gene has CDR1 WNHNN and CDR2 SYGVQD (reference sequence). The junction had 9 bases not matched to a gene; V was cut back by 6 bases and J by 10 bases. This CDR3 region has 15 residues. The CDR3 spells CASRIPGTGESPLHF. The CDR3 nucleotides read TGCGCCAGCAGAATACCCGGGACAGGGGAATCACCCCTCCACTTT.

CDR3 bases: TGTGCCACCAGCAGTGGGGGGTGGAATCAGCCCCAGCATTTT. Its translation is CATSSGGWNQPQHF. V is TRBV15 and J is TRBJ1-5; D is perhaps TRBD1 (5 bases). The CDR3 runs to 14 residues. V shed 3 bases and J shed 4 bases, with 10 bases lying between them. Germline values: CDR1 LNHNV, CDR2 YYDKDF (reference sequence).